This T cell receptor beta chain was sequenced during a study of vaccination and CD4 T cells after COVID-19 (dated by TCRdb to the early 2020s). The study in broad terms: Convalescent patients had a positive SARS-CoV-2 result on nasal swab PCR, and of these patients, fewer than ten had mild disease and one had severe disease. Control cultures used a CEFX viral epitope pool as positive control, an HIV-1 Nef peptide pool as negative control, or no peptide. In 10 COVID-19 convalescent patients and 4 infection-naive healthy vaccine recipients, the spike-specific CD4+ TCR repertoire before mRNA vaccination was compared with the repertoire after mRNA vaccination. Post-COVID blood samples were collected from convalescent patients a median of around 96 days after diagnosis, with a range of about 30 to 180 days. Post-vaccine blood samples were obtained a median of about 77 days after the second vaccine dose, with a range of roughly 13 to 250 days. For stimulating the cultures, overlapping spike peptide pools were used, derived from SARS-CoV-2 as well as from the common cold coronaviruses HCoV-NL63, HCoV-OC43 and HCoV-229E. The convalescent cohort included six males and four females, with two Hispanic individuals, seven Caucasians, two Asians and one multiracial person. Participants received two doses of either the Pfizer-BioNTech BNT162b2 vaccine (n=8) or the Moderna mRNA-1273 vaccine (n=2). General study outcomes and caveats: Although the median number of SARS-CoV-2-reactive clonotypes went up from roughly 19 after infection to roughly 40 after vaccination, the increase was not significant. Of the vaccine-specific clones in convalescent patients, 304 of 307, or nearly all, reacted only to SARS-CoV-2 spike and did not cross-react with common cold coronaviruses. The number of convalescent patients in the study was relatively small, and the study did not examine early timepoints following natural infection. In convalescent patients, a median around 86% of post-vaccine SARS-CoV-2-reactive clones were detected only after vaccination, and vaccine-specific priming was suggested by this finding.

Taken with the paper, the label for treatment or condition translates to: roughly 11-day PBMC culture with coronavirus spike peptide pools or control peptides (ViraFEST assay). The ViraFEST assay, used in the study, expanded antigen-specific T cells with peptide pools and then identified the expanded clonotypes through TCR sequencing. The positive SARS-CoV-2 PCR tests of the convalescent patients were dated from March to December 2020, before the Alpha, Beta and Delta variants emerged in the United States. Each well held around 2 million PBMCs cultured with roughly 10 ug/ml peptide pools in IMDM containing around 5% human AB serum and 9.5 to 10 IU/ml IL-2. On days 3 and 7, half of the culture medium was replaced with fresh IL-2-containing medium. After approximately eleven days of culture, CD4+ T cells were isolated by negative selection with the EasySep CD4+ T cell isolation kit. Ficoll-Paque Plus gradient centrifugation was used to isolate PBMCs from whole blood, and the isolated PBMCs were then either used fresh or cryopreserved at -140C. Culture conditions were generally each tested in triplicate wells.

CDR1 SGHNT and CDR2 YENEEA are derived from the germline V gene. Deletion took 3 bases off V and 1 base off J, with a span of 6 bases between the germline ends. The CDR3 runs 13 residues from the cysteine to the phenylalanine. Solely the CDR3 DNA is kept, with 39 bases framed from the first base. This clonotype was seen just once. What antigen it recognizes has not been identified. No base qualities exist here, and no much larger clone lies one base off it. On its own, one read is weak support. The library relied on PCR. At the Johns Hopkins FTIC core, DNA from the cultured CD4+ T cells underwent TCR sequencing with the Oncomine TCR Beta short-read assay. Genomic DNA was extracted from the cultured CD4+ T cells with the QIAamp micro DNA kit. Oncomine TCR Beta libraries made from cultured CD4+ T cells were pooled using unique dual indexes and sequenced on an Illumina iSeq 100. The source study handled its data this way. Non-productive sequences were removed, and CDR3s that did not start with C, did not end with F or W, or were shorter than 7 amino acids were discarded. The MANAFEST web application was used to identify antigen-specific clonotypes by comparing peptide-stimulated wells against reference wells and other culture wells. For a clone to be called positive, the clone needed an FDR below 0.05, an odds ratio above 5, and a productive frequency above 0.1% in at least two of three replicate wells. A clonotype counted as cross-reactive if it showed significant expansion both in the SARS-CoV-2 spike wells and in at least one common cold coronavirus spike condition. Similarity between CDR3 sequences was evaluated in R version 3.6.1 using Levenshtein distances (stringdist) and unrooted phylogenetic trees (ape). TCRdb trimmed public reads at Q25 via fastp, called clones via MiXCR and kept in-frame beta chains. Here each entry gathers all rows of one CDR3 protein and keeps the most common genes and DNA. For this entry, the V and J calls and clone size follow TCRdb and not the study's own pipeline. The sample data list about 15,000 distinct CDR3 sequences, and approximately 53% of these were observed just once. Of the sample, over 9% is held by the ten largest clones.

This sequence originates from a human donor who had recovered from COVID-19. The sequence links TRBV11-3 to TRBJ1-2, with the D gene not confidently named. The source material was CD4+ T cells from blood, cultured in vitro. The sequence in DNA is TGTGCCAGCAGCTTGCTATTTAACTATGGCTACACCTTC. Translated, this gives CASSLLFNYGYTF. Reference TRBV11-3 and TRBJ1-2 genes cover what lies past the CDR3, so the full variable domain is EAGVVQSPRYKIIEKKQPVAFWCNPISGHNTLYWYLQNLGQGPELLIRYENEEAVDDSQLPKDRFSAERLKGVDSTLKIQPAELGDSAVYLCASSLLFNYGYTFGSGTRLTVV.